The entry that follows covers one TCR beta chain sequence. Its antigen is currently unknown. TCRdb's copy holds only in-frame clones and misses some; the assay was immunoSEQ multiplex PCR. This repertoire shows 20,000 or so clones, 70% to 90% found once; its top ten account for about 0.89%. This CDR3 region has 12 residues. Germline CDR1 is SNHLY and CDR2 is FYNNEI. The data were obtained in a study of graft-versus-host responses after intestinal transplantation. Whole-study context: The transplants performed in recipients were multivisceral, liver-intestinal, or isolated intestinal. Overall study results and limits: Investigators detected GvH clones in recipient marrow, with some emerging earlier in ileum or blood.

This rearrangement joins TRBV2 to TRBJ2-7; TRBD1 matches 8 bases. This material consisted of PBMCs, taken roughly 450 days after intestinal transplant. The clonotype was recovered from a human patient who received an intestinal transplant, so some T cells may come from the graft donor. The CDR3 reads CASQGAPYEQYF. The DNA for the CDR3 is TGTGCGTCCCAGGGGGCGCCCTACGAGCAGTACTTC.